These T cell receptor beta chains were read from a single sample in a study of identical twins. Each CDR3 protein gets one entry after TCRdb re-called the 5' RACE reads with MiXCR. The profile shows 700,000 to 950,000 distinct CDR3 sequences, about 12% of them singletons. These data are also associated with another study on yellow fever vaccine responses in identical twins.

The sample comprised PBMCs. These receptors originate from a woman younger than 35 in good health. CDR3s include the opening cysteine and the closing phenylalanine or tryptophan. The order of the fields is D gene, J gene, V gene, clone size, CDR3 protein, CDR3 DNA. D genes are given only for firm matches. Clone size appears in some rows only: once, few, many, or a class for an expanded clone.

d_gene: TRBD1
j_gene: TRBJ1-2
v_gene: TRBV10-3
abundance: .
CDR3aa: CALRDRETDYGYTF
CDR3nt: TGTGCCTTGAGGGACAGGGAAACCGACTATGGCTACACCTTC

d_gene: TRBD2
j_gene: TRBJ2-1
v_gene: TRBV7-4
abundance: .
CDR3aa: CASSSPGLAGANNEQFF
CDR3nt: TGTGCCAGCAGCTCTCCGGGACTAGCGGGGGCCAACAATGAGCAGTTCTTC

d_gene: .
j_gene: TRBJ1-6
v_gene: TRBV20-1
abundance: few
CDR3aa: CSARVTGDSPLHF
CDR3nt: TGCAGTGCTAGAGTGACCGGGGATTCACCCCTCCACTTT

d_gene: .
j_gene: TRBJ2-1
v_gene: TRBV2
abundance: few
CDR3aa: CASSEGGQPYNEQFF
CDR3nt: TGTGCCAGCAGTGAAGGGGGACAACCCTACAATGAGCAGTTCTTC

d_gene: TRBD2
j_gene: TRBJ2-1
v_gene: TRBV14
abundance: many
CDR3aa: CASSQIAGGPDNEQFF
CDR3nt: TGTGCCAGCAGCCAAATAGCGGGAGGACCTGACAATGAGCAGTTCTTC

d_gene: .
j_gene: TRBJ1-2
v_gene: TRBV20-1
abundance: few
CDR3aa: CSASFGGNYGYTF
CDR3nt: TGCAGTGCTAGTTTTGGGGGTAACTATGGCTACACCTTC

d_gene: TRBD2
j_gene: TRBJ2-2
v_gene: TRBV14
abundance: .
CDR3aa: CASSSPGTSGRAANTGELFF
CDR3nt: TGTGCCAGCAGCTCGCCCGGGACTAGCGGGAGGGCCGCGAACACCGGGGAGCTGTTTTTT

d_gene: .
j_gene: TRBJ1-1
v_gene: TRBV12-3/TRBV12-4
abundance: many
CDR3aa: CASRFGRNTEAFF
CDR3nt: TGTGCCAGCAGGTTTGGACGGAACACTGAAGCTTTCTTT

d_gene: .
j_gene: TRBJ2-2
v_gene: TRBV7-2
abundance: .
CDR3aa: CASTMGLGNTGELFF
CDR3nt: TGTGCCAGCACTATGGGGCTCGGGAACACCGGGGAGCTGTTTTTT

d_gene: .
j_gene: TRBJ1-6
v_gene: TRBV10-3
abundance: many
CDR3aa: CAISEGQTNSPLHF
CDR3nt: TGTGCCATCAGTGAGGGACAGACTAATTCACCCCTCCACTTT

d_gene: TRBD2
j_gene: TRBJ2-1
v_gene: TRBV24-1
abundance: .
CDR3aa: CATSDATSGSYNEQFF
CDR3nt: TGTGCCACCAGTGATGCGACTAGCGGGAGCTACAATGAGCAGTTCTTC

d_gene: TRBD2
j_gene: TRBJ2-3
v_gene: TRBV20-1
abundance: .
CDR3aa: CSARGGLAQSTDTQYF
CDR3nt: TGCAGTGCTAGGGGGGGACTAGCGCAGAGCACAGATACGCAGTATTTT

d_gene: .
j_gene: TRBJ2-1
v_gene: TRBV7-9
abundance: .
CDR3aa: CASSLTGTDTYNEQFF
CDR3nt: TGTGCCAGCAGCCTCACCGGGACCGACACCTACAATGAGCAGTTCTTC

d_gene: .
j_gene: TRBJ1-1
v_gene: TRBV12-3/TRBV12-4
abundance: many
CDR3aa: CASSLGTPGTEAFF
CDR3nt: TGTGCCAGCAGTTTAGGGACCCCAGGGACTGAAGCTTTCTTT

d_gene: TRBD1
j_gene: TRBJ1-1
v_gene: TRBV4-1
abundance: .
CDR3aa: CASSQDTGVGSEAFF
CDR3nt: TGCGCCAGCAGCCAAGATACAGGGGTGGGATCTGAAGCTTTCTTT

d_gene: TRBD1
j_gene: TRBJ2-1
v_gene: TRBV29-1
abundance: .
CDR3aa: CSVGRTGTYNEQFF
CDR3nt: TGCAGCGTTGGCAGGACAGGTACCTACAATGAGCAGTTCTTC

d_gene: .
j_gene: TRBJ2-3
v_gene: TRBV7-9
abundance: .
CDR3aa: CASSLGPGTGTDTQYF
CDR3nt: TGTGCCAGCAGCTTAGGGCCGGGAACGGGCACAGATACGCAGTATTTT

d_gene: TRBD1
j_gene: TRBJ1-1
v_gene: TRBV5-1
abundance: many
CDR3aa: CASSSTGGSTEAFF
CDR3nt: TGCGCCAGCAGCTCGACAGGGGGAAGCACTGAAGCTTTCTTT

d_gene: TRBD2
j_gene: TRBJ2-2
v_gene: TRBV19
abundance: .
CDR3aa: CASRAGEVTGELFF
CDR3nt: TGTGCCAGTAGAGCGGGAGAGGTCACCGGGGAGCTGTTTTTT

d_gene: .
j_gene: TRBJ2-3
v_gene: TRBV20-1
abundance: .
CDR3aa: CSAKIDAGAADTQYF
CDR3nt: TGCAGTGCTAAGATTGACGCGGGGGCAGCAGATACGCAGTATTTT

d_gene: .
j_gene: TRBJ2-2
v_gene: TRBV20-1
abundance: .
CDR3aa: CSAGQPNTGELFF
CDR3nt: TGCAGTGCTGGACAGCCGAACACCGGGGAGCTGTTTTTT

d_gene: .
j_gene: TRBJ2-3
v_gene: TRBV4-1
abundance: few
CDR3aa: CASSAAAAPDTQYF
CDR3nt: TGCGCCAGCAGCGCGGCGGCGGCTCCTGATACGCAGTATTTT

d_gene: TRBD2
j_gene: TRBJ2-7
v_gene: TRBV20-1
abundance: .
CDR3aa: CSARASGSRGEQYF
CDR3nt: TGCAGTGCTAGAGCCAGCGGGAGTAGGGGCGAGCAGTACTTC

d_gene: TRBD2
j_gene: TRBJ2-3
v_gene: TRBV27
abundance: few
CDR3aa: CASSLWSSGGVYRRDSGTDTQYF
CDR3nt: TGTGCCAGCAGTTTATGGTCTAGCGGGGGGGTTTACCGCCGCGACTCCGGGACGGATACGCAGTATTTT

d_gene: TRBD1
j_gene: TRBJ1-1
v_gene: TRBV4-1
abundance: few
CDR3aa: CASSPGQGAITEAFF
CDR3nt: TGCGCCAGCAGCCCTGGACAGGGGGCCATCACTGAAGCTTTCTTT

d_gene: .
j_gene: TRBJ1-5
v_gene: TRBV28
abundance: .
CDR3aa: CASGFFTGSNQPQHF
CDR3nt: TGTGCCAGCGGTTTTTTCACAGGGTCCAATCAGCCCCAGCATTTT

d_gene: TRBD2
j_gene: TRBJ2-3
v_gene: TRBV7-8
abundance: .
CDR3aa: CASSLILAGGDTQYF
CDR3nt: TGTGCCAGCAGCTTAATCCTGGCGGGGGGGGATACGCAGTATTTT

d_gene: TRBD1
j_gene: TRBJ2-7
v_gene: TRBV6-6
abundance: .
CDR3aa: CASSYTGDNEQYF
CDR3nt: TGTGCCAGCAGCTACACAGGGGACAACGAGCAGTACTTC

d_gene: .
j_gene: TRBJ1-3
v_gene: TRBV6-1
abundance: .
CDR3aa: CASRAFPGSGNTIYF
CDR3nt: TGTGCCAGCCGAGCCTTTCCGGGCTCTGGAAACACCATATATTTT

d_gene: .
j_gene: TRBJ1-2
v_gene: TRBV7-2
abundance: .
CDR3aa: CASVGQAIYGYTF
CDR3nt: TGTGCCAGCGTGGGTCAGGCCATTTATGGCTACACCTTC

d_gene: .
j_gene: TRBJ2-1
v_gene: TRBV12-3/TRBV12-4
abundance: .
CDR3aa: CASSLWAGSYNEQFF
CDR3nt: TGTGCCAGCAGTTTATGGGCGGGCTCCTACAATGAGCAGTTCTTC

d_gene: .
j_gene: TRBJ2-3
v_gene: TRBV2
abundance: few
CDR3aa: CASSDSDTQYF
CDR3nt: TGTGCCAGCAGTGATTCAGATACGCAGTATTTT

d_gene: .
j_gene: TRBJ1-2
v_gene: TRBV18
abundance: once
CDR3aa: CASSPPGGANYGYTF
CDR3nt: TGTGCCAGCTCACCACCGGGTGGGGCTAACTATGGCTACACCTTC

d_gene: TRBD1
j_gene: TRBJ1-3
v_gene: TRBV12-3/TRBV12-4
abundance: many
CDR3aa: CASRAGQVSGNTIYF
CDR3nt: TGTGCCAGCAGAGCTGGACAGGTCTCTGGAAACACCATATATTTT

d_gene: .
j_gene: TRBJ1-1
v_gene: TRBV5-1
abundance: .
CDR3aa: CASSLTGRVSRNTEAFF
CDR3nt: TGCGCCAGCAGCTTGACAGGCAGGGTGTCCCGGAACACTGAAGCTTTCTTT

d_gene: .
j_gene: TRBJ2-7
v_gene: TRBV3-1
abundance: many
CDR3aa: CASSQDRENSYEQYF
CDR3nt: TGTGCCAGCAGCCAAGACAGAGAAAACTCCTACGAGCAGTACTTC

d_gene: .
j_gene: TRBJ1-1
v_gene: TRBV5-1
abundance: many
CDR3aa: CASSLAGDLGAFF
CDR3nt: TGCGCCAGCAGCTTGGCTGGGGACCTGGGGGCTTTCTTT

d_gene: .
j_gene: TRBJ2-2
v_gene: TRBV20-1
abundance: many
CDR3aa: CSARGTGTGNTGELFF
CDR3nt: TGCAGTGCTAGAGGTACCGGGACGGGGAACACCGGGGAGCTGTTTTTT

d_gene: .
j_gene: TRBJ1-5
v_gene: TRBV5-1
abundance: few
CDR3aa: CASSLGDRSQPQHF
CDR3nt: TGCGCCAGCAGCTTGGGAGATAGGAGTCAGCCCCAGCATTTT

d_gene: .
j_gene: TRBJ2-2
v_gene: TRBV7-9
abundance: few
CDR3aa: CASSETKISSGELFF
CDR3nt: TGTGCCAGCAGTGAAACCAAAATAAGCAGCGGGGAGCTGTTTTTT

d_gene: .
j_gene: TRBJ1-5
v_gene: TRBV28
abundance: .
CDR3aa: CASSLFFQPQHF
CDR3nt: TGTGCCAGCAGTTTATTTTTTCAGCCCCAGCATTTT

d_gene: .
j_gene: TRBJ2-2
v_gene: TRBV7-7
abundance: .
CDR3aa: CASSPSAGPTGELFF
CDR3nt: TGTGCCAGCAGCCCCTCGGCAGGGCCCACCGGGGAGCTGTTTTTT

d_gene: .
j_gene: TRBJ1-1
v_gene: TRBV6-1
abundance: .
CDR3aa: CASSESLGSTEAFF
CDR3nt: TGTGCCAGCAGTGAATCGTTGGGGAGCACTGAAGCTTTCTTT

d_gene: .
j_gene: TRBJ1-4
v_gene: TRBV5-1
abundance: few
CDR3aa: CASSLGAGQGKLFF
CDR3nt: TGCGCCAGCAGCTTGGGGGCCGGGCAGGGGAAACTGTTTTTT

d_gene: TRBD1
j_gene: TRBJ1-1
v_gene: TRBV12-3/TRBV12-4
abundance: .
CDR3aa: CASSIRQGDTEAFF
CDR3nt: TGTGCCAGCAGTATACGACAGGGGGACACTGAAGCTTTCTTT

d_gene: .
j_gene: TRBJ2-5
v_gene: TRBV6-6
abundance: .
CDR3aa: CASSSQAGETQYF
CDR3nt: TGTGCCAGCAGTTCACAGGCGGGAGAGACCCAGTACTTC

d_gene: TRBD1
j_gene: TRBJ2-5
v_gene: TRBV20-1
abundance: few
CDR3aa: CSASSGGTGKETQYF
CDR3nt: TGCAGTGCTAGTTCAGGAGGGACAGGGAAAGAGACCCAGTACTTC

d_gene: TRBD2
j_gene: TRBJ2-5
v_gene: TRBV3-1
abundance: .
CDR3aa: CASSPIGREGGETQYF
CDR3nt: TGTGCCAGCAGCCCTATCGGGCGGGAGGGCGGTGAGACCCAGTACTTC

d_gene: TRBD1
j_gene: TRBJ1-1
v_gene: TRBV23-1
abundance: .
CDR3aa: CASSPGQGRKDTEAFF
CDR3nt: TGCGCCAGCAGCCCCGGACAGGGTAGGAAGGACACTGAAGCTTTCTTT

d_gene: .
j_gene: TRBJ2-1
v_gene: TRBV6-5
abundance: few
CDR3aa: CASARSLNEQFF
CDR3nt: TGTGCCAGCGCCAGGAGCCTCAATGAGCAGTTCTTC

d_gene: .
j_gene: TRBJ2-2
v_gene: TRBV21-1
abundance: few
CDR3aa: CASSKAGGARGTGELFF
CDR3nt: TGTGCCAGCAGCAAAGCGGGGGGGGCGCGGGGCACCGGGGAGCTGTTTTTT

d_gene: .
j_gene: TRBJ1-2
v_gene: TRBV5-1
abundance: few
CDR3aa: CASSLAGSANYGYTF
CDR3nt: TGCGCCAGCAGCTTGGCCGGGAGTGCGAACTATGGCTACACCTTC

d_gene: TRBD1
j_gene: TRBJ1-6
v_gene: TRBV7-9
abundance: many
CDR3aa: CASSSYLQGSGGSPLHF
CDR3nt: TGTGCCAGCAGCTCCTACCTACAGGGGAGCGGGGGTTCACCCCTCCACTTT

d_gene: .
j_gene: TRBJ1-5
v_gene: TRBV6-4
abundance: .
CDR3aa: CASSDSGGNQPQHF
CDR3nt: TGTGCCAGCAGTGACTCAGGGGGGAATCAGCCCCAGCATTTT

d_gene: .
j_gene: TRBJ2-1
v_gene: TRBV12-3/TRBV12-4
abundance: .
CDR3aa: CASTPGVLGNEQFF
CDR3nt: TGTGCCAGCACCCCGGGGGTTCTGGGCAATGAGCAGTTCTTC

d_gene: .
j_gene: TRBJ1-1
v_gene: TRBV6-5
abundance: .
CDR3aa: CASSSPGGEAFF
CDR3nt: TGTGCCAGCAGTTCCCCTGGGGGCGAAGCTTTCTTT

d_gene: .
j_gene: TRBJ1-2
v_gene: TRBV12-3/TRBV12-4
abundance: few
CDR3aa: CASHEPRGADYGYTF
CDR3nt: TGTGCCAGCCATGAGCCACGGGGCGCGGACTATGGCTACACCTTC